These T cell receptor beta chains were read from a single sample in a study of immune evolution from preneoplasia to lung adenocarcinoma. The repertoire was sequenced with immunoSEQ multiplex PCR; TCRdb's copy has only in-frame clones and lacks some. The table shows some 6,000 clones, with around four fifths occurring only once. The sample consisted of FFPE adjacent normal lung tissue. The receptors stem from a person aged 65-85 years with lung adenocarcinoma. The conserved cysteine and the conserved F or W are not part of the CDR3 here. A D gene is named only where the DNA matches it firmly.

TRBV28	TRBJ1-5	TRBD1	ATHTGGVQPQH
TRBV28	TRBJ2-1	TRBD2	ASSNSGGAYNEQF
TRBV6-6	TRBJ2-7	.	ASSSHRDYEQY
TRBV29-1	TRBJ2-7	.	SVNQGGEQY
TRBV7-2	TRBJ2-2	.	ASSLERRSTGELF
TRBV29-1	TRBJ1-1	.	SASINTEAF
TRBV28	TRBJ2-5	.	ASSLEETQY
TRBV5-1	TRBJ2-7	TRBD1	ASSLWQGAGEQY
TRBV6-5	TRBJ2-7	.	ASSYSRKAYEQY
TRBV6-5	TRBJ1-2	.	ASSYSPRTYGYT
TRBV29-1	TRBJ1-1	.	RVSFANTEAF
TRBV9	TRBJ2-7	.	ASSPISGEGVGEQY
TRBV30	TRBJ1-5	.	AWTVGGKDQPQH
TRBV30	TRBJ1-4	TRBD1	AGDRALQEKLF
TRBV6-5	TRBJ1-6	.	ASSYWGKSSPLH
TRBV2	TRBJ2-7	.	ASNSRSSYEQY
TRBV7-8	TRBJ1-5	.	ASSPLLQPQH
TRBV14	TRBJ2-7	TRBD1	ASSLPGRGLRY
TRBV9	TRBJ2-3	TRBD2	ASSVASGGSTDTQY
TRBV5-4	TRBJ2-7	TRBD1	ASSLTQGVGYEQY
TRBV7-9	TRBJ1-4	TRBD1	ASSSGTGGEKLF
TRBV19	TRBJ1-4	.	ASSQNREKLF
TRBV30	TRBJ2-7	.	AWSRGFYYEQY
TRBV18	TRBJ2-5	.	ASSPPSKVETQY
TRBV7-6	TRBJ2-2	TRBD1	ASSPGQGITGELF
TRBV9	TRBJ1-6	.	ASSVGSSYNSPLH
TRBV11-3	TRBJ1-3	.	ASSLRGRASGNTIY
TRBV19	TRBJ2-7	TRBD1	ASSTGTGGREQY
TRBV11-2	TRBJ2-1	TRBD1	ASTPTSAGGYNEQF
TRBV5-1	TRBJ1-1	.	ASSLQGWGTEAF
TRBV11-2	TRBJ2-3	.	ASSLWGTPTDTQY
TRBV5-1	TRBJ2-2	TRBD1	ASSFQGAPGELF
TRBV7-6	TRBJ2-3	.	ASSGSTDTQY
TRBV30	TRBJ2-1	TRBD2	AWKTSGNLRGEQF
TRBV14	TRBJ2-5	TRBD2	ASSQAHRTGRETSGIQETQY
TRBV11-2	TRBJ1-5	.	ASSSRDNQPQH
TRBV4-2	TRBJ2-1	TRBD2	ASSHRTSGSTDGYNEQF
TRBV7-9	TRBJ1-1	.	ASRDEVNTEAF
TRBV2	TRBJ2-1	TRBD2	ASSASGSIYNEQF
TRBV12-5	TRBJ1-1	.	ASGEQGGQAF
TRBV5-1	TRBJ2-6	TRBD1	ASSIAGGAGANVLT
TRBV27	TRBJ2-1	TRBD2	ASSLSPSGGLNEQF
TRBV7-2	TRBJ1-1	TRBD1	ASSLVGQGRSTEAF
TRBV5-4	TRBJ1-3	.	ASSLIGGRNTIY
TRBV25-1	TRBJ2-2	.	ASSSLTGELF
TRBV5-1	TRBJ2-7	.	ASSLSGVSYEQY
TRBV30	TRBJ1-6	.	AWRADTSSYNSPLH
TRBV7-2	TRBJ2-5	.	ASSLSQRETQY
TRBV9	TRBJ2-5	.	ASSVGILSGMRQETQY
TRBV11-2	TRBJ1-1	.	ASSQYSGTF
TRBV2	TRBJ1-4	TRBD1	ASSAETGQVEKLF
TRBV20-1	TRBJ1-1	.	SATPAGEAF
TRBV11-2	TRBJ2-1	TRBD2	ASSSLAGRYNEQF
TRBV30	TRBJ2-1	TRBD1	AWRFSGTGQF
TRBV10-2	TRBJ1-5	TRBD1	ASSDLDRGHNQPQH
TRBV11-3	TRBJ2-2	.	ASSFDTGELF
TRBV7-8	TRBJ1-2	.	ASTPRGGAGGYT
TRBV28	TRBJ2-2	TRBD1	ASSQHPGQVRNTGELF
TRBV28	TRBJ1-2	.	ASSPNRYRGGYT
TRBV5-1	TRBJ2-5	.	ASSRSETQY